These T cell receptor beta chains were read from a single sample in a study of T cells after yellow fever vaccination. TCRdb redid the calling of the 5' RACE reads with MiXCR, one entry per CDR3 protein. The data show about 350,000 distinct CDR3 sequences, under 15% seen once. The sample was CD4+ T cells sorted from PBMCs, taken 15 days after the yellow fever booster vaccination. These receptors originate from a man in his late teens or twenties who received the YFV17D yellow fever vaccine. The CDR3 runs from the conserved cysteine through the conserved F or W. The D gene is left open where the match is weak. Size values are once, few and many counts, or a class for expanded clones, and some rows have none.

abundance | d_gene | j_gene | v_gene | CDR3aa | CDR3nt
few | TRBD2 | TRBJ2-3 | TRBV7-6 | CASSPLAGPTDTQYF | TGTGCCAGCAGCCCTCTAGCGGGGCCCACAGATACGCAGTATTTT
few | TRBD2 | TRBJ2-5 | TRBV24-1 | CATSDPRGGGTQYF | TGTGCCACCAGTGATCCGCGGGGGGGAGGGACCCAGTACTTC
- | - | TRBJ1-4 | TRBV5-1 | CASSEGHSTNEKLFF | TGCGCCAGCAGCGAGGGCCATTCAACTAATGAAAAACTGTTTTTT
- | - | TRBJ2-1 | TRBV15 | CATSRDRGWHNEQFF | TGTGCCACCAGCAGAGACAGGGGCTGGCACAATGAGCAGTTCTTC
- | TRBD2 | TRBJ2-5 | TRBV7-3 | CASSLGVSAGGRQETQYF | TGTGCCAGCAGCTTAGGGGTTTCAGCGGGGGGACGGCAAGAGACCCAGTACTTC
many | TRBD2 | TRBJ2-1 | TRBV25-1 | CASSENGGAIGEQFF | TGTGCCAGCAGTGAAAACGGGGGGGCCATAGGGGAGCAGTTCTTC
few | - | TRBJ1-6 | TRBV12-3/TRBV12-4 | CASSSSYNSPLHF | TGTGCCAGCAGTTCCTCGTATAATTCACCCCTCCACTTT
- | - | TRBJ2-1 | TRBV30 | CAWSVRGPGPF | TGTGCCTGGAGTGTACGGGGACCCGGGCCCTTC
few | TRBD2 | TRBJ2-1 | TRBV7-9 | CASRILAGAHNEQFF | TGTGCCAGCAGAATACTAGCGGGGGCGCACAATGAGCAGTTCTTC
few | - | TRBJ2-7 | TRBV12-3/TRBV12-4 | CASTLLGEQYF | TGTGCCAGCACCCTCTTGGGCGAGCAGTACTTC